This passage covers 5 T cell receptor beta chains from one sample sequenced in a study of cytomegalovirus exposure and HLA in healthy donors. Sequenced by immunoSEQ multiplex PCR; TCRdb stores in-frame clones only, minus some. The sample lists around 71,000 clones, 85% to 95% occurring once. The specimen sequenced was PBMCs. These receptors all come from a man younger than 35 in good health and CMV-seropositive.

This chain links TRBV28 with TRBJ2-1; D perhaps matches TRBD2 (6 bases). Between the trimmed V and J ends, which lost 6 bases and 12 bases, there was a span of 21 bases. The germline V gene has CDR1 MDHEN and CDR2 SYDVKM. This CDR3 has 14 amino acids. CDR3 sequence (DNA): TGTGCCAGCAGATCCGGGCCCCGGAGGGTGCGGCAGTTCTTC. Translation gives CASRSGPRRVRQFF.

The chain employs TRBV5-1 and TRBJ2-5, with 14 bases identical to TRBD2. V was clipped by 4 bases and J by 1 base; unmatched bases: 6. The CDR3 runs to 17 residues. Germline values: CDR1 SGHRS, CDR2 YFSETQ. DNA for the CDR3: TGCGCCAGCAGCAAGGGGACTAGCGGGGGCCCCCAAGAGACCCAGTACTTC. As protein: CASSKGTSGGPQETQYF.

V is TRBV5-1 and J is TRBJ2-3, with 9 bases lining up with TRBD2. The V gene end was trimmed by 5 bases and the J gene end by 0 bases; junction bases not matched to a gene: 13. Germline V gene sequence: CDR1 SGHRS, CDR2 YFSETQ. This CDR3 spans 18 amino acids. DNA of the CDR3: TGCGCCAGCAGTTTCCGTGGCGGGGGGGCCCGTAGCACAGATACGCAGTATTTT. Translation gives CASSFRGGGARSTDTQYF.

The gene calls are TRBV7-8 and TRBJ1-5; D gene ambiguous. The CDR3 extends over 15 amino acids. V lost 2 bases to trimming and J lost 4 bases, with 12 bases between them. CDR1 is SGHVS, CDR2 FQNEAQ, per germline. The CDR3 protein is CASSLPYSANQPQHF. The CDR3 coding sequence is TGTGCCAGCAGCTTACCCTATTCAGCGAATCAGCCCCAGCATTTT.

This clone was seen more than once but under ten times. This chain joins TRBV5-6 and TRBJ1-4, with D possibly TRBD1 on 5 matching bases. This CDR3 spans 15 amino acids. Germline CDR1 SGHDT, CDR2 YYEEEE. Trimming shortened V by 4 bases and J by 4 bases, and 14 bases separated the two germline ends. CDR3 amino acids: CASSLLTAYNEKLFF. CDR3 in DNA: TGTGCCAGCAGCCTCTTGACAGCATATAATGAAAAACTGTTTTTT.